The 5 T cell receptor beta chains given below trace back to one sample, sequenced in a study of neurological immune-mediated disorders. A single record per CDR3 protein comes from TCRdb applying MiXCR to the 5' RACE reads. The sample has approximately 74,000 distinct CDR3 sequences; roughly 10% are singletons. Sequencing was performed on PBMCs. The receptors stem from a man aged 50 to 60 in good health.

This clonotype showed up many times. The gene calls are TRBV12-3 or TRBV12-4 and TRBJ2-2; no reliable D call. V was shortened by 6 bases and J by 2 bases, with 7 bases between the two germline ends. This CDR3 is built from 13 residues. CDR3 DNA: TGTGCCAGCAGAGAAGCAAACACCGGGGAGCTGTTTTTT. Its translation is CASREANTGELFF.

The table lists this clonotype with many counts. This sequence joins TRBV18 and TRBJ2-3; 9 bases are shared with TRBD1. This CDR3 is 15 amino acids long. Germline loops: CDR1 KGHSH, CDR2 LQKENI. With 1 base clipped from V and 5 bases from J, the junction kept 4 bases outside the gene matches. The CDR3, as DNA: TGTGCCAGCTCACCACGTGGACAGGGGCAAGATACGCAGTATTTT. Protein product: CASSPRGQGQDTQYF.

The chain has TRBV28 and TRBJ2-1; possible D gene TRBD2, 5 bases. V was cut by 6 bases and J by 1 base, with 16 bases left in between. The CDR3 contains 16 residues. The V gene's germline CDR1 is MDHEN and CDR2 SYDVKM. CDR3 residues: CASSPTSGGSYNEQFF. In nucleotides, the CDR3 is TGTGCCAGCAGCCCGACAAGCGGAGGATCCTACAATGAGCAGTTCTTC.

This clonotype was detected many times. In DNA form, the CDR3 reads TGCGCCAGCAGCTTGACTAGCGGGGGGAATTCCTACAATGAGCAGTTCTTC. Its protein is CASSLTSGGNSYNEQFF. This rearrangement joins TRBV5-1 to TRBJ2-1; 12 positions match TRBD2. The germline gives CDR1 SGHRS, CDR2 YFSETQ. CDR3 length: 17 residues. V trimming: 1 base; J trimming: 1 base; junction bases outside the gene matches: 3.

At least ten counts were recorded for this clonotype. V and J are TRBV7-2 and TRBJ2-2, with D perhaps matching TRBD1 or TRBD2 (5 bases each). This CDR3 is 18 amino acids long. V lost 4 bases to trimming and J lost 2 bases, with 20 bases between them. Germline values: CDR1 SGHTA, CDR2 FQGNSA. CDR3 region: CASSSPPGPLPNTGELFF. CDR3 coding DNA: TGTGCCAGCAGCTCACCACCGGGGCCGCTCCCCAACACCGGGGAGCTGTTTTTT.